This TCR beta chain was captured in a study of glioma-infiltrating T cells after dendritic cell vaccination. The CDR3 contains 13 residues. The V end was cut by 3 bases, the J end by 4 bases, with 7 bases between. Germline V gene lookup returns CDR1 LNHDA and CDR2 SQIVND (reference sequence). Study-wide results and caveats: Patients with more pretreatment TILs had longer time to progression and survival.

Profiling relied on immunoSEQ multiplex PCR, and the TCRdb table lists in-frame clones only, not all of them. The data hold 65,000 to 90,000 clones, with about four fifths observed a single time. On this clone itself: What it binds is not known.

This rearrangement joins TRBV19 to TRBJ1-5; D might be TRBD1 (5 bases). The sequence came from a human donor with glioblastoma. This specimen consisted of blood, obtained before dendritic cell vaccination. This CDR3 reads CASSIRQNQPQHF. CDR3 nucleotide sequence: TGTGCCAGTAGTATCCGACAGAATCAGCCCCAGCATTTT.